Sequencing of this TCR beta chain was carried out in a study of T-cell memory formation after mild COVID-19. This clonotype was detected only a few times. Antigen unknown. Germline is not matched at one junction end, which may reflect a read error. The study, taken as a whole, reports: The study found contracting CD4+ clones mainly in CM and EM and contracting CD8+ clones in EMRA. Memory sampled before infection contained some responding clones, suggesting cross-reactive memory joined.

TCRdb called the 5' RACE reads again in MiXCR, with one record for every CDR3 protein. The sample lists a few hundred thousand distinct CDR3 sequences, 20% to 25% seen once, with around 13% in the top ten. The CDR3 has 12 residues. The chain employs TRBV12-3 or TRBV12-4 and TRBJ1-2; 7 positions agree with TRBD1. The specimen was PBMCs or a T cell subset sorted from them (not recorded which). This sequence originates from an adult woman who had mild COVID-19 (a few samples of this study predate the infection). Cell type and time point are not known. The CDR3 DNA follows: TGTGCCAGCATTGGGACAGCCTTCTATCCCGACTTC. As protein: CASIGTAFYPDF.